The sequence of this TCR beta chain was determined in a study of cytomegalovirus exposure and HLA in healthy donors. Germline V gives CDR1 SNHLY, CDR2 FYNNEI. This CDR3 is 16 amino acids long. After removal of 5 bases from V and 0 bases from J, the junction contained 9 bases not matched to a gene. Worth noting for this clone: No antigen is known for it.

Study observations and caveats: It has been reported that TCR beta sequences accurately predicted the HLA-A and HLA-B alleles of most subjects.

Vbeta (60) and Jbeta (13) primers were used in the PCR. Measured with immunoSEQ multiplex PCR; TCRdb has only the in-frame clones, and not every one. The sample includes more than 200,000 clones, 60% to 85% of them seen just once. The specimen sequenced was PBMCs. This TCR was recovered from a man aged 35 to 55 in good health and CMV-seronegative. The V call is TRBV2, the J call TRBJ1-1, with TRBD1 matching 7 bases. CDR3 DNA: TGTGCCAGCAGTAGAAAAGGACAGGACATGAACACTGAAGCTTTCTTT. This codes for CASSRKGQDMNTEAFF.